What follows are 20 T cell receptor beta chains derived from one specimen sequenced in a study of blood T cell repertoires in COVID-19. Assay: immunoSEQ multiplex PCR; the TCRdb copy retains only in-frame clones and omits some. The data show about 220,000 clones, 80% to 90% seen once. The sequenced sample was peripheral blood. These TCRs come from a man aged 25-45 years with active or convalescent COVID-19.

The rearrangement joins TRBV6-5 to TRBJ1-2; 8 bases are a match to TRBD1. With V trimmed by 6 bases and J by 4 bases, 10 bases remained unmatched. The CDR3 totals 15 residues. The V gene's germline CDR1 is MNHEY and CDR2 SVGAGI. In DNA form, the CDR3 reads TGTGCCAGCAGCGCGGACAGGGCGACAATCTATGGCTACACCTTC. Translated, it gives CASSADRATIYGYTF.

The V and J genes are TRBV6-5 and TRBJ1-1; D possibly corresponds to TRBD1 (5 bases). The V and J ends lost 7 bases and 7 bases respectively, with 16 bases between them. In germline, CDR1 is MNHEY, CDR2 SVGAGI. This CDR3 is 13 amino acids long. The CDR3 spells CASTRARGLEAFF. CDR3 sequence (DNA): TGTGCCAGCACGCGGGCTCGGGGACTTGAAGCTTTCTTT.

This chain joins TRBV27 and TRBJ2-7; D is perhaps TRBD2 (6 bases). CDR1 is MNHEY, CDR2 SMNVEV, per germline (reference sequence). This CDR3 is built from 14 residues. V was shortened by 4 bases and J by 1 base, with 11 bases between the two germline ends. The CDR3, as DNA: TGTGCCAGCAGTTCCGGTGGGACTTCCTACGAGCAGTACTTC. Translated: CASSSGGTSYEQYF.

The V call is TRBV28, the J call TRBJ1-1, with 10 bases matching TRBD1. This CDR3 has 16 amino acids. The ends lost 5 bases at V and 3 bases at J; junction bases unmatched: 9. CDR1 and CDR2 (germline): MDHEN, SYDVKM. DNA of the CDR3: TGTGCCAGCAGTCCACCAAGACAGGGGGCCTACACTGAAGCTTTCTTT. Translated: CASSPPRQGAYTEAFF.

This chain joins TRBV6-2 or TRBV6-3 and TRBJ2-7, with 9 bases matching TRBD1. V was pared by 6 bases and J by 12 bases, with 12 bases of the junction left unmatched. The length of the CDR3 is 13 residues. Germline V CDR1 and CDR2: MNHEY, SVGEGT. This CDR3 reads CASSPPGQGHGYF. Written as DNA, the CDR3 is TGTGCCAGCAGCCCGCCGGGACAGGGACACGGGTACTTC.

J is TRBJ2-1 and V is TRBV30; TRBD1 might be the D (6 bases). This CDR3 is built from 13 residues. The V gene lost 2 bases and the J gene lost 6 bases, with 11 bases spanning the gap. Germline CDR1 GTSNPN, CDR2 SVGIG (reference sequence). The CDR3 sequence is CAWSTGSGNEQFF. The CDR3 coding sequence is TGTGCCTGGAGTACAGGGAGCGGCAATGAGCAGTTCTTC.

The rearrangement uses TRBV28 and TRBJ1-2, with unresolved D. V was clipped by 6 bases and J by 4 bases, with 9 bases between them. CDR1 and CDR2 from the germline V gene are MDHEN and SYDVKM. CDR3 size: 12 residues. The CDR3 nucleotides are TGTGCCAGCAGGCCTTCACTCTATGGCTACACCTTC. The encoded protein is CASRPSLYGYTF.

The chain uses TRBV5-4 and TRBJ2-7, with D tentatively TRBD2 (6 bases). This CDR3 is built from 14 residues. Germline V gene lookup returns CDR1 SGHNT and CDR2 YYREEE (reference sequence). V shed 0 bases and J shed 3 bases, with 10 bases lying between them. CDR3 residues: CASSLVPGDYEQYF. DNA for the CDR3: TGTGCCAGCAGCTTGGTTCCGGGGGACTACGAGCAGTACTTC.

This chain connects TRBV28 to TRBJ1-1; 7 nucleotides align to TRBD1. The V and J ends lost 3 bases and 6 bases, in that order; junction bases with no gene match: 10. CDR1 MDHEN and CDR2 SYDVKM come from the germline V gene. This CDR3 has 15 residues. The CDR3 nucleotides read TGTGCCAGCAGTTTGGCGTCGACAGGGTTGCCTGAAGCTTTCTTT. It yields the protein CASSLASTGLPEAFF.

The chain recombines TRBV5-8 with TRBJ1-5; 10 bases are a match to TRBD1. CDR1 and CDR2 (germline): SGHTS, YDEGEE. J gave up 2 bases and V 3 bases, and 5 bases lay outside the gene matches. The CDR3 has 16 amino acids. The CDR3 DNA reads TGTGCCAGCAGCTCCGGGACAGGGGTAGGCAATCAGCCCCAGCATTTT. This gives the protein CASSSGTGVGNQPQHF.

CDR3 nucleotides: TGTGCCCTGGGGTGGGCAGGACAAAACTATGGCTACACCTTC. Its protein is CALGWAGQNYGYTF. The chain has TRBV28 and TRBJ1-2; weak D call: TRBD1 (5 bases). The CDR3 runs 14 residues. V lost 11 bases and J 2 bases, leaving 18 bases between the germline ends. Germline lookup yields CDR1 MDHEN and CDR2 SYDVKM.

This chain links TRBV5-1 with TRBJ2-2; D possibly corresponds to TRBD1 (6 bases). Germline V gene sequence: CDR1 SGHRS, CDR2 YFSETQ. V was cut by 0 bases and J by 4 bases, with 10 bases left in between. The CDR3 has 15 amino acids. The chain's CDR3 is CASSLEQGSTGELFF. The CDR3 nucleotides read TGCGCCAGCAGCTTGGAACAGGGAAGCACCGGGGAGCTGTTTTTT.

The DNA for the CDR3 is TGTGCCAGCAGTCAGCGTGAAAACTATGGCTACACCTTC. This codes for CASSQRENYGYTF. The chain carries TRBV5-8 and TRBJ1-2; D is unresolved. Per the germline V gene, CDR1 is SGHTS and CDR2 is YDEGEE. This CDR3 has 13 residues. V lost 5 bases to trimming and J lost 2 bases, with 10 bases between them.

This clone was observed once. The J gene is TRBJ2-1, the V gene TRBV28; TRBD1 is a possible D gene (5 bases). CDR1 and CDR2 from the germline V gene are MDHEN and SYDVKM. CDR3 length: 13 residues. V lost 5 bases to trimming and J lost 6 bases, with 11 bases between them. CDR3: CASSATVLNEQFF. CDR3 sequence (DNA): TGTGCCAGCAGTGCGACAGTCCTCAATGAGCAGTTCTTC.

This sequence joins TRBV6-5 and TRBJ1-4; D unresolved. This CDR3 has 14 residues. Trimming removed 9 bases from V and 3 bases from J, with 14 bases in between. Germline CDR1 reads MNHEY; CDR2 reads SVGAGI. The DNA of the CDR3 is TGTGCCAGTTGCCCCGGACTGGCTAATGAAAAACTGTTTTTT. Translated: CASCPGLANEKLFF.

J is TRBJ2-3 and V is TRBV11-1; a weak D match, TRBD2 (7 bases). Germline lookup yields CDR1 SGHAT and CDR2 FQDESV (reference sequence). This CDR3 is 16 amino acids long. V gave up 5 bases and J gave up 2 bases, with 17 bases separating them. CDR3 DNA sequence: TGTGCCAGCAGCCGCGGGGGCGGTACCTACACAGATACGCAGTATTTT. It is translated as CASSRGGGTYTDTQYF.

This clone was seen only a few times. V is TRBV3-1 (or the pseudogene TRBV3-2) and J is TRBJ2-7; no clear D. The ends were cut back, 2 bases at V and 0 bases at J, with 2 bases in the middle. Per germline, CDR1 LGHDT and CDR2 YNNKEL (reference sequence). This CDR3 contains 12 residues. The CDR3 nucleotides read TGTGCCAGCAGCCAATACTCCTACGAGCAGTACTTC. This sequence encodes CASSQYSYEQYF.

In its sample, this clone was seen once. This chain uses TRBV7-2 with TRBJ2-3, with TRBD2 as a possible D gene (5 bases). This CDR3 spans 15 amino acids. Trimming took off 11 bases at V and 2 bases at J, with 20 bases between the two ends. The V gene's germline CDR1 is SGHTA and CDR2 FQGNSA. The CDR3, as DNA: TGTGCCGTCGGAGGACGACAAGCGGTCACAGATACGCAGTATTTT. It encodes CAVGGRQAVTDTQYF.

This clone was observed once. The chain recombines TRBV2 with TRBJ2-7; 7 bases map to TRBD1. The V segment lost 4 bases and the J segment 1 base; nucleotides outside the gene matches: 4. The CDR3 runs 14 residues. The germline gives CDR1 SNHLY, CDR2 FYNNEI. The CDR3 coding sequence is TGTGCCAGCAGTGGAGGGGGCAAATCCTACGAGCAGTACTTC. Its translation is CASSGGGKSYEQYF.

This clone was observed a single time. The CDR3 sequence is CASRGGTGELFF. The CDR3 DNA follows: TGCGCCAGCCGGGGGGGCACCGGGGAGCTGTTTTTT. V usage is TRBV4-1 and J usage is TRBJ2-2, with TRBD2 identical over 8 bases. V shed 8 bases and J 4 bases; nucleotides not matched to a gene: 0. Germline CDR1 reads MGHRA; CDR2 reads YSYEKL. This CDR3 has 12 residues.